The text below deals with one TCR beta chain. This sample was taken from a study of blood T cell repertoires in COVID-19. Germline-derived CDR1 and CDR2 are LNHDA and SQIVND (reference sequence). The CDR3 runs 15 residues. The V segment lost 3 bases and the J segment 5 bases; nucleotides outside the gene matches: 4. Here immunoSEQ multiplex PCR was the method, and the copy in TCRdb shows in-frame clones only, minus some. The sample lists around 260,000 clones, approximately 86% seen once, with around a tenth in the top ten. The chain links TRBV19 to TRBJ2-7; 13 bases line up with TRBD2. Input material: peripheral blood. The clonotype originates from a man aged 40-55 years who had recovered from COVID-19. The CDR3 loop is CASSIAGLAGNEQYF. In DNA form, the CDR3 reads TGTGCCAGTAGTATCGCGGGACTAGCGGGAAACGAGCAGTACTTC.